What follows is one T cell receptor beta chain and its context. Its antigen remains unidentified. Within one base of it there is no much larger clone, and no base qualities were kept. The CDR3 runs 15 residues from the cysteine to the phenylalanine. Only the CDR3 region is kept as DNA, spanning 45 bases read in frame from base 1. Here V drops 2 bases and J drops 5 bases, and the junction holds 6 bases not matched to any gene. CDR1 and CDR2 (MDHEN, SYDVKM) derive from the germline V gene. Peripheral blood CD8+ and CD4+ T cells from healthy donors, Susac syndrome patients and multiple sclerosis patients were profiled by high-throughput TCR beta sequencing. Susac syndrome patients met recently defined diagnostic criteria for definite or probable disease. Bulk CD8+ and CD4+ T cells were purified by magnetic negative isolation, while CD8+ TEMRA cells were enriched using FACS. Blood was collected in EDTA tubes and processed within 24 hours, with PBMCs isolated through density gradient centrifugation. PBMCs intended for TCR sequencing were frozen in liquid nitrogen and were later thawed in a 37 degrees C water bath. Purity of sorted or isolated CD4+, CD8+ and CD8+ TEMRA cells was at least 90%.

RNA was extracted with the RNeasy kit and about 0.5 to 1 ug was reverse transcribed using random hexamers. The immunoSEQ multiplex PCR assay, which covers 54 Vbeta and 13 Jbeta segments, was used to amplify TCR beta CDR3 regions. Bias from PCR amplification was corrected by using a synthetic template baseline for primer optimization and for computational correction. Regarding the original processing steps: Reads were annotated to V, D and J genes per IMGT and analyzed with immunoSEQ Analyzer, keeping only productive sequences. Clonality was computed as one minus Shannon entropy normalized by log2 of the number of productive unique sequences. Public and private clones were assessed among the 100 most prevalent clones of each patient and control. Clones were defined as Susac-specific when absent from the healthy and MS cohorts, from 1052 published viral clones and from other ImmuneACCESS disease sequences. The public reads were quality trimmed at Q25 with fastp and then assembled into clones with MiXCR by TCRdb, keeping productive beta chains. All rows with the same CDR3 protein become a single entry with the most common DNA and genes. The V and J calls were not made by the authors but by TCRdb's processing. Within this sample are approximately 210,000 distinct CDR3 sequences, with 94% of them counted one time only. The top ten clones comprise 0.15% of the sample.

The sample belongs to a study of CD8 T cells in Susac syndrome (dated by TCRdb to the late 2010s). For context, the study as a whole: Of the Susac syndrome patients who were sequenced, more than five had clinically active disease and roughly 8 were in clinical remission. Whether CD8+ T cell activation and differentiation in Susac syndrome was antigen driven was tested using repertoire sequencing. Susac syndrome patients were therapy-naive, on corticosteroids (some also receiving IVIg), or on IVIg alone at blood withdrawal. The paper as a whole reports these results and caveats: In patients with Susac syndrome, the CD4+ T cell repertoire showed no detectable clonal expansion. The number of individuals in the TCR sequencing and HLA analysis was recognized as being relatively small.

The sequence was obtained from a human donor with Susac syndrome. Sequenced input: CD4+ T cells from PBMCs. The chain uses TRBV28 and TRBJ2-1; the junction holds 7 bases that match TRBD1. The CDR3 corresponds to CASSLGQGVHNEQFF. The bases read TGTGCCAGCAGTTTAGGGCAGGGGGTACACAATGAGCAGTTCTTC.